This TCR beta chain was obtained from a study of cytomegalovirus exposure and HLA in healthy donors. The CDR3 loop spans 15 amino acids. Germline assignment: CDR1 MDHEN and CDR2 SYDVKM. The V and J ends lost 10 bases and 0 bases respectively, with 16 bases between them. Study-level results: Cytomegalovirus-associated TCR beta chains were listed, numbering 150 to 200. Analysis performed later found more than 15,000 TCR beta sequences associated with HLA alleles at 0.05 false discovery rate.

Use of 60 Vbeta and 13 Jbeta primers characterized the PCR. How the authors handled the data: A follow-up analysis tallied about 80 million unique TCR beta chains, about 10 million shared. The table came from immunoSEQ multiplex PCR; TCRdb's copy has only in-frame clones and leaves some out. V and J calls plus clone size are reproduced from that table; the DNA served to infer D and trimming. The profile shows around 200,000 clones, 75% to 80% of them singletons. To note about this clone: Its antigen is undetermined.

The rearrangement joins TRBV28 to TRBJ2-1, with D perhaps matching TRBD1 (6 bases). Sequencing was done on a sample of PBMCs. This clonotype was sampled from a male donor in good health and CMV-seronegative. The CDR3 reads CATVSGAVSYNEQFF. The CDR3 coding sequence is TGTGCCACCGTGTCAGGGGCTGTCTCCTACAATGAGCAGTTCTTC.